This T cell receptor (beta chain) was obtained from a study of T-cell memory formation after mild COVID-19. Study-wide results and caveats: Most CD4+ clones that shrank were in CM and EM, while CD8+ ones turned up in EMRA.

TCRdb re-derived calls from the 5' RACE reads in MiXCR, one entry per CDR3 protein. The data contain about 55,000 distinct CDR3 sequences, 8% to 10% of them singletons. Turning to this clonotype: The antigen is unknown.

Input material: PBMCs or a T cell subset sorted from them (not recorded which). The sequence was collected from a man aged 18 to 35 who had mild COVID-19 (a few samples of this study predate the infection). Cell type and time point are not known.

DNA for the CDR3: TGCAGTGCTAGAGATCAGAGCAAGGGGAAGGCTGAAGCTTTCTTT. Amino acid sequence: CSARDQSKGKAEAFF. The chain employs TRBV20-1 and TRBJ1-1; weak D call: TRBD1 (5 bases). The CDR3 length is 15 residues. Trimming stripped 0 bases from V and 6 bases from J, with 17 bases between. Germline loops: CDR1 DFQATT, CDR2 SNEGSKA (reference sequence).